The present T cell receptor (beta chain) was sequenced within a study of T cell changes during pregnancy in multiple sclerosis. There are 13 residues in the CDR3. With 1 base removed from V and 10 bases from J, the gap between germline ends came to 8 bases. Germline lookup yields CDR1 SGHNT and CDR2 YENEEA. This table comes from immunoSEQ multiplex PCR, and its TCRdb copy is limited to in-frame clones, with some not included. Among tens of thousands of clones, 91% were seen once, and the ten largest hold around 0.7%. The source was peripheral blood, collected in the third trimester of pregnancy. This clonotype originated in a female donor in good health, enrolled as a control in a pregnancy study. The chain couples TRBV11-3 to TRBJ1-6; D call uncertain. This chain's CDR3 is CASSLGGPSPLHF. CDR3 sequence (DNA): TGTGCCAGCAGCTTAGGAGGTCCCTCACCCCTCCACTTT.